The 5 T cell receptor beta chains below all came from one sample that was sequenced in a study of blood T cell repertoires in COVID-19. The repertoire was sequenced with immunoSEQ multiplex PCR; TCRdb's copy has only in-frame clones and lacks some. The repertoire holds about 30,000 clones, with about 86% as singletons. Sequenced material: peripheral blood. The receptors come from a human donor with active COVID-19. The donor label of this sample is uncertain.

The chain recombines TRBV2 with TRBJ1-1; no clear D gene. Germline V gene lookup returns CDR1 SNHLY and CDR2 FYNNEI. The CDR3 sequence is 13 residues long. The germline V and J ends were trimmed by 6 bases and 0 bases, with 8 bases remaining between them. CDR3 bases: TGTGCCAGCAGCGTTAACATGAACACTGAAGCTTTCTTT. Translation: CASSVNMNTEAFF. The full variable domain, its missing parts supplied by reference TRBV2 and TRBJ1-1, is EPEVTQTPSHQVTQMGQEVILRCVPISNHLYFYWYRQILGQKVEFLVSFYNNEISEKSEIFDDQFSVERPDGSNFTLKIRSTKLEDSAMYFCASSVNMNTEAFFGQGTRLTVV.

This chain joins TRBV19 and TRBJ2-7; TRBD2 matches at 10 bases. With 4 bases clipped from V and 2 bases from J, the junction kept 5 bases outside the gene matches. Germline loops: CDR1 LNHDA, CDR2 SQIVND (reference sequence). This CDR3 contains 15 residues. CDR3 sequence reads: CASSTVAGGTYEQYF. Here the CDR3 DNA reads TGTGCCAGTAGTACCGTAGCGGGGGGAACCTACGAGCAGTACTTC.

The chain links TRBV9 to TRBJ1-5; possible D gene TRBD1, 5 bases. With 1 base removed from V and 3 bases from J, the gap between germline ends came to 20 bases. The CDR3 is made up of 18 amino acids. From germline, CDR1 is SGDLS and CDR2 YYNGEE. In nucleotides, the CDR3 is TGTGCCAGCAGCGTATTTAATTTTGCCGGGGGGGACAATCAGCCCCAGCATTTT. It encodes CASSVFNFAGGDNQPQHF.

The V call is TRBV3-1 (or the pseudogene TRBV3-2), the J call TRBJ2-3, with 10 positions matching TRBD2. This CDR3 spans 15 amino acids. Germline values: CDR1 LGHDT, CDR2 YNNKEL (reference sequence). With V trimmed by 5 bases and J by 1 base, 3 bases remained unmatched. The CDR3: CASSAGTSGTDTQYF. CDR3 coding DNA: TGTGCCAGCAGCGCCGGGACTAGCGGCACAGATACGCAGTATTTT.

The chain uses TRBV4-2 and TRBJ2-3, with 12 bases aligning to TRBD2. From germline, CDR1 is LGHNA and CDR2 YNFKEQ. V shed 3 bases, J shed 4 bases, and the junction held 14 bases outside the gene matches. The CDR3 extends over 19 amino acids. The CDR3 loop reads CASSQGEWLAGGRPDTQYF. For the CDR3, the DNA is TGTGCCAGCAGCCAGGGGGAATGGCTAGCGGGGGGGCGACCAGATACGCAGTATTTT.